The 8 T cell receptor beta chains below all came from one sample that was sequenced in a study of blood T cell repertoires in COVID-19. Profiling relied on immunoSEQ multiplex PCR, and the TCRdb table lists in-frame clones only, not all of them. Among 200,000 to 300,000 clones listed, approximately 86% were seen once. Sample: PBMCs or T cells enriched from blood (not recorded which). The receptors stem from a woman younger than 45 with acute COVID-19.

There are a few counts of this clone. The genes are TRBV5-1 and TRBJ2-7; a weak D match, TRBD2 (6 bases). The CDR3 runs 15 residues. The V gene lost 0 bases and the J gene lost 2 bases, with 12 bases spanning the gap. Germline CDR1 and CDR2: SGHRS and YFSETQ. The CDR3: CASSLVGGAAYEQYF. The CDR3 region has the DNA TGCGCCAGCAGCTTGGTCGGGGGAGCGGCCTACGAGCAGTACTTC.

The chain carries TRBV27 and TRBJ2-7, with 8 bases matching TRBD2. V lost 5 bases, J lost 4 bases, and 4 bases stayed unmatched. Per germline, CDR1 MNHEY and CDR2 SMNVEV (reference sequence). The CDR3 runs to 13 residues. CDR3 residues: CASSPAGEYEQYF. CDR3 DNA sequence: TGTGCCAGCAGTCCAGCGGGGGAATACGAGCAGTACTTC.

The V and J genes are TRBV3-1 (or the pseudogene TRBV3-2) and TRBJ2-6, with 7 bases aligning to TRBD2. V gave up 4 bases and J gave up 9 bases; unmatched junction bases: 3. The CDR3 has 13 amino acids. Germline-derived CDR1 and CDR2 are LGHDT and YNNKEL (reference sequence). The CDR3 sequence: CASSRGGVNVLTF. In DNA form, the CDR3 reads TGTGCCAGCAGCCGGGGGGGTGTCAACGTCCTGACTTTC.

The chain couples TRBV5-1 to TRBJ2-2; the match to TRBD2 covers 10 bases. The CDR3 is made up of 18 amino acids. J lost 4 bases, V lost 0 bases, and 9 bases had no gene match. CDR1 SGHRS and CDR2 YFSETQ come from the germline V gene. The CDR3: CASSLGYLAGDLTGELFF. CDR3 in DNA: TGCGCCAGCAGCTTGGGTTACCTAGCGGGGGATCTCACCGGGGAGCTGTTTTTT.

The chain combines TRBV12-3 or TRBV12-4 with TRBJ2-7; 11 nucleotides align to TRBD2. J was trimmed by 2 bases and V by 7 bases; bases with no gene match: 1. The CDR3 totals 13 residues. CDR3 in DNA: TGTGCCAGCAATAGCGGGGGGGCCTACGAGCAGTACTTC. It is translated as CASNSGGAYEQYF.

V is TRBV27 and J is TRBJ1-2; 11 bases fit TRBD1. The CDR3 consists of 17 residues. CDR1 and CDR2 (germline): MNHEY, SMNVEV (reference sequence). V shed 5 bases, J shed 8 bases, and the junction held 16 bases outside the gene matches. The CDR3 bases are TGTGCCAGCAGTCCCCCGGCGGACAGGGGGCACGCTAGGGGCTACACCTTC. This encodes CASSPPADRGHARGYTF.

This chain connects TRBV27 to TRBJ2-7; the match to TRBD1 covers 8 bases. CDR1 and CDR2 (germline): MNHEY, SMNVEV (reference sequence). CDR3 length equals 15 residues. J was trimmed by 3 bases and V by 0 bases; bases with no gene match: 4. CDR3 in DNA: TGTGCCAGCAGTTTATCCGGACAGGGTAGCTACGAGCAGTACTTC. Encoded protein: CASSLSGQGSYEQYF.

The V gene is TRBV5-6, the J gene TRBJ2-5; TRBD1 matches 10 bases. The CDR3 covers 15 residues. V dropped 5 bases and J dropped 5; count of bases not matched to a gene: 9. CDR1 is SGHDT, CDR2 YYEEEE, per germline. CDR3 loop: CASSTGTGVVETQYF. CDR3 DNA: TGTGCCAGCAGTACCGGGACAGGGGTTGTCGAGACCCAGTACTTC. The entire variable domain, with the rest obtained from reference TRBV5-6 and TRBJ2-5, is as follows: DAGVTQSPTHLIKTRGQQVTLRCSPKSGHDTVSWYQQALGQGPQFIFQYYEEEERQRGNFPDRFSGHQFPNYSSELNVNALLLGDSALYLCASSTGTGVVETQYFGPGTRLLVL.